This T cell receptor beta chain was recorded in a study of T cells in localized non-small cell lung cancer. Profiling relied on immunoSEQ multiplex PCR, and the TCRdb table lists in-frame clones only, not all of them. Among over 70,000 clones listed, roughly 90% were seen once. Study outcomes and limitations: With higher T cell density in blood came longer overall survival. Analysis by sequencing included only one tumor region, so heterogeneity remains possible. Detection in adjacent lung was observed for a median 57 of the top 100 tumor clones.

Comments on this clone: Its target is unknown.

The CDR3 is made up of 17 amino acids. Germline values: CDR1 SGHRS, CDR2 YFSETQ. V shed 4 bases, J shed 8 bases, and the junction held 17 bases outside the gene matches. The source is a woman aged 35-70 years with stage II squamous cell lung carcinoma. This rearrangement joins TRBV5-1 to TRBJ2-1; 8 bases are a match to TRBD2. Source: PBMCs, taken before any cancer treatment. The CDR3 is CASSPEVVGTSGDEQFF. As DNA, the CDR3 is TGCGCCAGCAGCCCGGAGGTAGTTGGGACTAGTGGCGATGAGCAGTTCTTC.